The present T cell receptor beta chain was sequenced within a study of T-cell memory formation after mild COVID-19. Trimming removed 3 bases at V and 4 bases at J, with 6 bases between. Germline V gene data show CDR1 as LNHDA and CDR2 as SQIVND (reference sequence). This CDR3 comprises 13 residues. TCRdb recomputed calls from the 5' RACE reads with MiXCR, one row per CDR3 protein. The table has roughly 600,000 distinct CDR3 sequences, approximately 18% seen once. Material: PBMCs or a T cell subset sorted from them (not recorded which). The TCR sequence derives from an adult woman who had mild COVID-19 (a few samples of this study predate the infection). Cell type and time point are not known. This sequence joins TRBV19 and TRBJ2-2; D not certain. CDR3 loop: CASSIISTGELFF. CDR3 nucleotide sequence: TGTGCCAGTAGTATTATCTCCACCGGGGAGCTGTTTTTT.